Listed below are T cell receptor beta chains from one sample, sequenced in a study of human T cells and chemical hapten exposure. MiXCR, run by TCRdb on the RACE reads, gives a single entry per CDR3 protein. The table records some 350,000 distinct CDR3 sequences, over 6% of them present only once. Sequencing used whole blood, obtained in connection with sensitization to the hapten diphenylcyclopropenone (DPC). All receptors come from a woman aged 18-29 years with alopecia areata. Some clones in this sample may be carry-over from other donors' samples. Each CDR3 is given with its conserved first and last residue. A D gene is named only where the DNA matches it firmly. Clone size, where shown, is once, few, many, or a class for clones that have expanded.

CDR3: CASSWNPTSTDTQYF
DNA: TGCGCCAGCAGCTGGAACCCAACTAGCACAGATACGCAGTATTTT
D: -
V: TRBV5-1
size: few
J: TRBJ2-3

CDR3: CASSLGGGGQYEQYF
DNA: TGTGCCAGCAGCTTAGGAGGGGGTGGACAGTACGAGCAGTACTTC
D: -
V: TRBV7-3
size: -
J: TRBJ2-7

CDR3: CASRGTSKDTQYF
DNA: TGTGCCTCCAGGGGGACTAGCAAAGATACGCAGTATTTT
D: TRBD2
V: TRBV6-6
size: many
J: TRBJ2-3

CDR3: CASTGDGGASNTQYF
DNA: TGTGCCAGCACCGGGGACGGAGGGGCGTCAAATACGCAGTATTTT
D: -
V: TRBV2
size: many
J: TRBJ2-3

CDR3: CASRMETRDGGQPQHF
DNA: TGTGCCAGCAGAATGGAAACGCGGGATGGGGGTCAGCCCCAGCATTTT
D: -
V: TRBV28
size: few
J: TRBJ1-5

CDR3: CASSLIFSNQPQHF
DNA: TGTGCCAGCAGCTTGATCTTTAGCAATCAGCCCCAGCATTTT
D: -
V: TRBV7-2
size: many
J: TRBJ1-5

CDR3: CASGLAWNEQYF
DNA: TGTGCCAGCGGACTAGCTTGGAACGAGCAGTACTTC
D: TRBD2
V: TRBV28
size: few
J: TRBJ2-7

CDR3: CASQLAGGPQETQYF
DNA: TGTGCCAGCCAACTAGCGGGGGGCCCGCAAGAGACCCAGTACTTC
D: TRBD2
V: TRBV27
size: few
J: TRBJ2-5

CDR3: CASIQGVGAPYGYTF
DNA: TGTGCCAGCATACAGGGGGTGGGAGCTCCCTATGGCTACACCTTC
D: TRBD1
V: TRBV6-5
size: few
J: TRBJ1-2

CDR3: CASSASLRDLQRYF
DNA: TGTGCCAGCAGCGCCAGCCTCCGGGACCTTCAGCGCTACTTC
D: -
V: TRBV9
size: few
J: TRBJ2-7

CDR3: CSARTTGGDYGYTF
DNA: TGCAGTGCTAGGACTACAGGGGGCGACTATGGCTACACCTTC
D: TRBD1
V: TRBV20-1
size: many
J: TRBJ1-2

CDR3: CASSSQGKAFF
DNA: TGTGCCAGCAGCTCGCAGGGGAAAGCTTTCTTT
D: -
V: TRBV28
size: -
J: TRBJ1-1

CDR3: CASSDAQGAGGNTIYF
DNA: TGTGCCAGCAGTGATGCCCAAGGGGCCGGTGGAAACACCATATATTTT
D: -
V: TRBV25-1
size: many
J: TRBJ1-3

CDR3: CASSLQGDYEQYF
DNA: TGTGCCAGCAGTTTGCAGGGAGACTACGAGCAGTACTTC
D: -
V: TRBV27
size: many
J: TRBJ2-7